This note documents a single T cell receptor (beta chain) sequence. Its cognate antigen is unknown. The CDR3 totals 14 residues. V gave up 7 bases and J gave up 4 bases, with 14 bases separating them. Germline V gene lookup returns CDR1 SGHRS and CDR2 YFSETQ. TCRdb keeps only in-frame clones here, not all; method: immunoSEQ multiplex PCR. The sample contains about 32,000 clones, roughly 90% of which appear only once. This entry comes from a study of T cells after posttransplantation cyclophosphamide. Notes on the study in general: TRB clonality was highly associated with recipient CMV seropositivity and reactivation.

Sequencing input: PBMCs. This TCR derives from a woman aged 40 to 50 with a blood cancer, CMV-positive, and with a related stem cell donor. V is TRBV5-1 and J is TRBJ2-2; D might be TRBD2 (6 bases). CDR3: CASRTDGGTGELFF. In DNA, the CDR3 is TGCGCCAGCCGCACCGACGGGGGCACCGGGGAGCTGTTTTTT.